This TCR beta chain is from a study of blood T cell repertoires in COVID-19. Study-wide background: Samples taken during acute and convalescent COVID-19 were collected in the United States, Italy and Spain.

Original methodology: Estimation of nucleated cell counts relied on the amplification of reference gene primers. TCRdb's copy holds only in-frame clones and misses some; the assay was immunoSEQ multiplex PCR. That table is the source of V, J and clone size, and D and trimming were worked out from the DNA. The sample holds roughly 250,000 clones, roughly four fifths seen once. Germline loops: CDR1 MNHEY, CDR2 SMNVEV (reference sequence). The CDR3 is 13 amino acids. V was pared by 3 bases and J by 10 bases, with 14 bases between. Material: peripheral blood. The chain links TRBV27 to TRBJ2-3; D unclear. The receptor comes from a woman in her 70s with acute or convalescent COVID-19. This CDR3 is CASSFADTVAQYF. The CDR3 coding sequence is TGTGCCAGCAGTTTCGCCGACACCGTTGCGCAGTATTTT.